This TCR beta chain was found in a study of CXCR3-negative and CXCR3-positive naive CD8 T cells. Looking at the study overall: Summed over all libraries, TRB reads came to roughly 150 million, with about 1.5 +/- 0.3 million per library.

Naive CD8+ T cells showed a CD45RO-CCR7+CD27+CD95- phenotype. Overall study findings and caveats: After cryopreservation, CXCR3 expression dropped partially; most assays used fresh PBMCs. Naive cells that were CXCR3-positive had more hydrophobic TRB CDR3s (compared with CXCR3-negative naive cells).

As for this clonotype: What it binds is not known.

Libraries of TRB cDNA were made by 5' RACE and carried UMIs. TCRdb reanalyzed the 5' RACE reads and collapses them to one entry per CDR3 protein, without DNA. Its listing shows around 130,000 distinct CDR3 sequences. The CDR3 consists of 13 residues. Looked up from germline, CDR1 is SQVTM and CDR2 is ANQGSEA. The sequence was collected from a human donor in good health. Some clones in this sample may be carry-over from other donors' samples. Sample: naive CXCR3+ CD8+ T cells from blood. Noted subset: CD45RO-CCR7+CD27+CD95- naive CD8+ T cells expressing CXCR3 (TNR3+). V and J are TRBV29-1 and TRBJ1-2; TCRdb gives TRBD1 as the D gene, but with no DNA this cannot be confirmed. CDR3 residues: CSVEAGENYGYTF.